The clone carrying this T cell receptor (beta chain) was counted between two and nine times. Per the germline V gene, CDR1 is MNHNS and CDR2 is SASEGT. The V and J ends lost 1 base and 8 bases respectively, with 3 bases between them. This CDR3 has 11 amino acids. Profiling relied on immunoSEQ multiplex PCR, and the TCRdb table lists in-frame clones only, not all of them. The sample lists about 200,000 clones, 75% to 85% occurring once. This specimen belongs to a study of blood T cell repertoires in COVID-19. Study-level background: Sources were T cells, B-cell-depleted T cells, or PBMCs; the material itself was cDNA or gDNA.

This receptor was obtained from a man aged 60-69 years with acute or convalescent COVID-19. This chain links TRBV6-1 with TRBJ1-3; D gene ambiguous. The sample was peripheral blood. The CDR3 protein is CASSEVDTIYF. The CDR3 region has the DNA TGTGCCAGCAGTGAAGTAGACACCATATATTTT.